Shown below are 7 T cell receptor beta chains from a single sample sequenced in a study of cytomegalovirus exposure and HLA in healthy donors. PCR was performed using 60 Vbeta and 13 Jbeta primers. The data were produced by immunoSEQ multiplex PCR, yet TCRdb's version contains in-frame clones alone and is incomplete. The sample lists around 190,000 clones, around 80% occurring once. The sequenced sample was PBMCs. The receptors originated from a woman aged 40 to 50 in good health and CMV-seronegative.

The chain links TRBV4-3 to TRBJ2-1; 7 bases are a match to TRBD2. The CDR3 spans 18 residues. CDR1 LGHNA and CDR2 YSLEER come from the germline V gene. V lost 2 bases and J lost 4; bases outside the gene matches: 14. CDR3 sequence: CASSQYWGRSGVYNEQFF. The DNA of the CDR3 is TGCGCCAGCAGCCAATATTGGGGGAGGAGCGGGGTGTACAATGAGCAGTTCTTC.

The rearrangement uses TRBV7-2 and TRBJ2-1, with D perhaps TRBD1 (7 bases). The CDR3 runs 18 residues. Germline assignment: CDR1 SGHTA and CDR2 FQGNSA. Trimming shortened V by 1 base and J by 0 bases, and 16 bases separated the two germline ends. The CDR3 loop reads CASSLGPPRDSSYNEQFF. The CDR3 DNA follows: TGTGCCAGCAGCTTAGGGCCCCCGCGGGACAGCTCCTACAATGAGCAGTTCTTC. The full variable domain, rest sourced from reference TRBV7-2 and TRBJ2-1, is GAGVSQSPSNKVTEKGKDVELRCDPISGHTALYWYRQSLGQGLEFLIYFQGNSAPDKSGLPSDRFSAERTGGSVSTLTIQRTQQEDSAVYLCASSLGPPRDSSYNEQFFGPGTRLTVL.

J is TRBJ2-1 and V is TRBV29-1, with D perhaps matching TRBD1 (6 bases). V shed 3 bases and J shed 3 bases, with 15 bases lying between them. CDR3 length: 15 residues. Germline CDR1 and CDR2: SQVTM and ANQGSEA. CDR3 coding DNA: TGCAGCGTTGAGGGGGCGGGCTGGAGCTACAATGAGCAGTTCTTC. It is translated as CSVEGAGWSYNEQFF.

This chain connects TRBV5-6 to TRBJ2-5; D possibly corresponds to TRBD2 (6 bases). Germline CDR1 is SGHDT and CDR2 is YYEEEE. Trimming took off 4 bases at V and 5 bases at J, with 15 bases between the two ends. This CDR3 is built from 14 residues. The DNA of the CDR3 is TGTGCCAGCAGCACCCCGATGGGAGGTGAGACCCAGTACTTC. Protein product: CASSTPMGGETQYF.

Concerning this clone: Compared with germline, one end of the junction differs, possibly owing to a read error. This chain joins TRBV5-1 and TRBJ1-2, with 8 bases identical to TRBD1. The CDR3 runs to 17 residues. The germline V gene has CDR1 SGHRS and CDR2 YFSETQ. The chain's CDR3 is CASSLVGGIGTGYGYAF. The CDR3 DNA reads TGCGCCAGCAGCTTGGTAGGAGGTATTGGGACAGGCTATGGCTACGCCTTC. Filled out from reference TRBV5-1 and TRBJ1-2, the complete variable domain reads KAGVTQTPRYLIKTRGQQVTLSCSPISGHRSVSWYQQTPGQGLQFLFEYFSETQRNKGNFPGRFSGRQFSNSRSEMNVSTLELGDSALYLCASSLVGGIGTGYGYAFGSGTRLTVV.

This clone was counted a single time. This chain links TRBV4-3 with TRBJ1-3, with a weak D call TRBD1 (5 bases). V lost 2 bases and J lost 1, with 12 bases in between. This CDR3 spans 16 amino acids. The germline CDR1 and CDR2 sequences are LGHNA and YSLEER. The CDR3 loop is CASSQKWGESGNTIYF. Here the CDR3 DNA reads TGCGCCAGCAGCCAAAAATGGGGGGAATCTGGAAACACCATATATTTT.

The chain employs TRBV15 and TRBJ1-2, with 9 bases that match TRBD1. The ends lost 3 bases at V and 7 bases at J; junction bases unmatched: 9. From germline, CDR1 is LNHNV and CDR2 YYDKDF (reference sequence). The CDR3 spans 15 residues. Here the CDR3 reads CATSSPGTGFAGYTF. The CDR3 coding sequence is TGTGCCACCAGCAGTCCCGGGACAGGGTTTGCTGGCTACACCTTC.